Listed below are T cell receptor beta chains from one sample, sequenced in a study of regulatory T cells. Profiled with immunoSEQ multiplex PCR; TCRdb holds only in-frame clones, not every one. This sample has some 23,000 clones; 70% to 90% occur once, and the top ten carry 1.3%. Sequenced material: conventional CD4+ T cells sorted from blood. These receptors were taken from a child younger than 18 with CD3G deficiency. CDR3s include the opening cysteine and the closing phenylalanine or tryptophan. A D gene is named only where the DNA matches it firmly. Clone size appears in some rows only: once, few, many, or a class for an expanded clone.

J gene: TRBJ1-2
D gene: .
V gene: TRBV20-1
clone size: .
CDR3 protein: CSATKNVGYTF
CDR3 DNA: TGCAGTGCTACGAAAAACGTTGGCTACACCTTC

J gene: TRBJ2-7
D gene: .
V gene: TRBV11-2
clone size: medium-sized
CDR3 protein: CASSLDLESQCHF
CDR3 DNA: TGTGCCAGCAGCTTAGATCTTGAGTCCCAGTGTCACTTC

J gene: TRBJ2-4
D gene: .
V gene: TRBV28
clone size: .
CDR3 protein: CASSRFQRAKNIQYF
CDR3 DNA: TGTGCCAGCAGTCGATTTCAGAGAGCCAAAAACATTCAGTACTTC

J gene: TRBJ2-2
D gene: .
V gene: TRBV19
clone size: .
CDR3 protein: CASSIRQMGKGNTGELFF
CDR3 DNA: TGTGCCAGTAGTATCAGACAAATGGGGAAGGGGAACACCGGGGAGCTGTTTTTT

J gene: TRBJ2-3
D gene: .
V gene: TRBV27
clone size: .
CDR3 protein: CASSLFGLSTDTQYF
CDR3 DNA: TGTGCCAGCAGTTTATTTGGCCTCAGCACAGATACGCAGTATTTT

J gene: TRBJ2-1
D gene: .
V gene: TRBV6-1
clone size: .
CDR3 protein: CASSGEIEQFF
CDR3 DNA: TGTGCCAGCAGTGGGGAGATTGAGCAGTTCTTC

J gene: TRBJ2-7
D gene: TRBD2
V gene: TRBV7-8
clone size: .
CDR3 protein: CASSLATSGPYEQYF
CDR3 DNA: TGTGCCAGCAGCTTAGCAACTAGCGGTCCCTACGAGCAGTACTTC

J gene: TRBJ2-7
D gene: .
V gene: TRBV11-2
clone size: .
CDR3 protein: CASSLSLANSYEQYF
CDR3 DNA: TGTGCCAGCAGCTTGAGCCTAGCGAACTCCTACGAGCAGTACTTC

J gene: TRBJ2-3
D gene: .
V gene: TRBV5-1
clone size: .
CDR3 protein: CASSLELGDTQYF
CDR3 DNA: TGCGCCAGCAGCTTGGAATTGGGAGATACGCAGTATTTT

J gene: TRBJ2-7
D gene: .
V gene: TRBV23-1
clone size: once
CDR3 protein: CASCPVPPRTEYEQYF
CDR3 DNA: TGCGCCAGCTGCCCAGTCCCCCCAAGGACAGAATACGAGCAGTACTTC

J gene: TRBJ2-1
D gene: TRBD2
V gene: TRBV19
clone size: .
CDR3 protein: CASSGGTSDEQFF
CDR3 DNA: TGTGCCAGTAGTGGAGGGACTAGCGATGAGCAGTTCTTC

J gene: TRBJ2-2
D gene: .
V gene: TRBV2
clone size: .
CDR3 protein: CASAGMNTGELFF
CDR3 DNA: TGTGCCAGCGCAGGCATGAACACCGGGGAGCTGTTTTTT

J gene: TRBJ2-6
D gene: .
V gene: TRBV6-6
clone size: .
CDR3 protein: CASMPSWRANVLTF
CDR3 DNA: TGTGCCAGCATGCCAAGCTGGCGGGCCAACGTCCTGACTTTC

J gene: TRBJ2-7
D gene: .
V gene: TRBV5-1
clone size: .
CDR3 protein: CASSLVGGSVDEQYF
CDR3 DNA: TGCGCCAGCAGCTTGGTAGGGGGATCCGTAGACGAGCAGTACTTC

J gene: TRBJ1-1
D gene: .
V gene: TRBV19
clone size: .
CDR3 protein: CASSSLLRGNTEAFF
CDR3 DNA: TGTGCCAGTAGTTCCCTCTTACGGGGTAACACTGAAGCTTTCTTT

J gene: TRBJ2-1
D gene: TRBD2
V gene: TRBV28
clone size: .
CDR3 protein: CASSRGSPYNEQFF
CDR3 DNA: TGTGCCAGCAGTCGCGGGAGCCCCTACAATGAGCAGTTCTTC

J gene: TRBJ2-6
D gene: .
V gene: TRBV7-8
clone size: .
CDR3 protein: CASSSQRAGANVLTF
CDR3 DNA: TGTGCCAGCAGCTCCCAACGGGCTGGGGCCAACGTCCTGACTTTC

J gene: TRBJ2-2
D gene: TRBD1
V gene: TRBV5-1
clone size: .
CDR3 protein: CASRPGQGAGGELFF
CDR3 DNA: TGCGCCAGCAGACCTGGACAGGGGGCTGGCGGGGAGCTGTTTTTT

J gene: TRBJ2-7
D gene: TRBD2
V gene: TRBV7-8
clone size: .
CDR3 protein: CASSLVPSGGTGEQYF
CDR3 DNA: TGTGCCAGCAGCTTAGTTCCTAGCGGGGGGACGGGCGAGCAGTACTTC

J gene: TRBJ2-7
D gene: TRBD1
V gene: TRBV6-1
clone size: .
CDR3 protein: CASSVAGGYYEQYF
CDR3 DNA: TGTGCCAGCAGTGTTGCAGGGGGCTACTACGAGCAGTACTTC

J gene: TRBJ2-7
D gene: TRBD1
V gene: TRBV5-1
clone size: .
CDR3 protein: CASSLSALGQTEQYF
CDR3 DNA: TGCGCCAGCAGCTTGTCGGCCCTGGGACAGACCGAGCAGTACTTC

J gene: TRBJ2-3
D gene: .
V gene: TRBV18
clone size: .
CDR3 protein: CASSPMPGDTQYF
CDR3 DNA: TGTGCCAGCTCACCGATGCCCGGAGACACGCAGTATTTT

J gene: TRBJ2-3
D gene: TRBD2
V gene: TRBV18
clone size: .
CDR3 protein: CASSPQVGSGRTDTQYF
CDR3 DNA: TGTGCCAGCTCACCACAAGTGGGTAGCGGGAGGACAGATACGCAGTATTTT

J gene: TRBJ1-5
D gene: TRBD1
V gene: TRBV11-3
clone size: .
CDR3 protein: CASSGAGQGESSDQPQHF
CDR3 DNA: TGTGCCAGCAGCGGGGCGGGACAGGGGGAAAGTAGTGATCAGCCCCAGCATTTT

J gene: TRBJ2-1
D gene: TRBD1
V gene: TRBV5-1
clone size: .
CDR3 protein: CASSAPQGSNEQFF
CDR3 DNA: TGCGCCAGCAGCGCCCCACAGGGGTCGAATGAGCAGTTCTTC

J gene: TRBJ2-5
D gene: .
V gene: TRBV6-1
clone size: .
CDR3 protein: CASSVGGQGTQYF
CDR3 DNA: TGTGCCAGCAGCGTCGGGGGGCAGGGGACCCAGTACTTC

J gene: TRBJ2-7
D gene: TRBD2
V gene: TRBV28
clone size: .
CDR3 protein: CATGLAGGHEQYF
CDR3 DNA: TGTGCCACCGGACTAGCGGGAGGACACGAGCAGTACTTC

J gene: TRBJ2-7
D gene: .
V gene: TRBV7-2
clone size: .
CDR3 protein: CASSLDGPENEQYF
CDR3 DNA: TGTGCCAGCAGCTTAGATGGTCCCGAGAACGAGCAGTACTTC

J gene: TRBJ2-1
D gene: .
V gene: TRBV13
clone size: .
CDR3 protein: CASSFRDSGVGPYNEQFF
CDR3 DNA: TGTGCCAGCAGCTTCCGGGACTCAGGGGTGGGTCCATACAATGAGCAGTTCTTC

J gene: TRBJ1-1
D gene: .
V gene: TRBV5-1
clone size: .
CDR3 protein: CASSLDPGVTEAFF
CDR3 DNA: TGCGCCAGCAGCTTGGATCCGGGAGTCACTGAAGCTTTCTTT

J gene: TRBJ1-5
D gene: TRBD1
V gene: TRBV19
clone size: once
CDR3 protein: CASSKGLDRGHQPQHF
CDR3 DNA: TGTGCCAGTAGTAAGGGGTTGGACAGGGGGCATCAGCCCCAGCATTTT

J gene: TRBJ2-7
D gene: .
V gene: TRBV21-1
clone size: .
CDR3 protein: CASSRSWHAEQYF
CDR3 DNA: TGTGCCAGCAGCAGGAGTTGGCACGCCGAGCAGTACTTC

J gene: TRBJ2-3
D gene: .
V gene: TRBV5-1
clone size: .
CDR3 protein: CASSLDGLGVSDTQYF
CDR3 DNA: TGCGCCAGCAGCTTGGATGGGCTAGGGGTTTCAGATACGCAGTATTTT

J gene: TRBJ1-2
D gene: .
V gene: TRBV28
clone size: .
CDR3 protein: CASSPSLGYYGYTF
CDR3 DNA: TGTGCCAGCAGCCCCTCGTTGGGGTACTATGGCTACACCTTC

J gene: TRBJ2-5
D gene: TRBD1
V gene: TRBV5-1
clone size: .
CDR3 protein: CASSLAWTGPRTQYF
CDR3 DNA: TGCGCCAGCAGCTTGGCCTGGACAGGACCGAGGACCCAGTACTTC

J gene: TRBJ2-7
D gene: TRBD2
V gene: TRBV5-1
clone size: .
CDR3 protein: CASSLAPGGAKEQYF
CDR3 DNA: TGCGCCAGCAGCTTGGCCCCGGGGGGGGCGAAAGAGCAGTACTTC

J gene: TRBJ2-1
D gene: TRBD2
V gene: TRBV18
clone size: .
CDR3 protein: CASSRTSGRYNEQFF
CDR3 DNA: TGTGCCAGCTCCCGGACTAGCGGGAGGTACAATGAGCAGTTCTTC

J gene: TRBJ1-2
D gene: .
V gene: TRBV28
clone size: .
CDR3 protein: CASSRTDTYGYTF
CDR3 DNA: TGTGCCAGCTCCCGGACAGACACCTATGGCTACACCTTC

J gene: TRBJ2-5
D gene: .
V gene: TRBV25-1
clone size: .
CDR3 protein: CASSGLGGRETQYF
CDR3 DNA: TGTGCCAGCAGCGGCCTTGGGGGACGAGAGACCCAGTACTTC

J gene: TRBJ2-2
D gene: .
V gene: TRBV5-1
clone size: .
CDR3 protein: CASTPQGNTGELFF
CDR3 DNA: TGCGCCAGCACCCCGCAAGGGAACACCGGGGAGCTGTTTTTT

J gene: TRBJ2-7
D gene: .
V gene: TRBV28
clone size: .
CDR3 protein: CASARKRGYEQYF
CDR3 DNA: TGTGCCAGCGCTCGGAAAAGGGGCTACGAGCAGTACTTC

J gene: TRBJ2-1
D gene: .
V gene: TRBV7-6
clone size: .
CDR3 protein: CASSNGADTEQFF
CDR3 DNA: TGTGCCAGCAGCAACGGGGCCGACACGGAGCAGTTCTTC

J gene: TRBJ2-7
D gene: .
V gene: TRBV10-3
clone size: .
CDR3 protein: CAISESGQNHEQYF
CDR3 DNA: TGTGCCATCAGTGAGTCAGGGCAGAACCACGAGCAGTACTTC

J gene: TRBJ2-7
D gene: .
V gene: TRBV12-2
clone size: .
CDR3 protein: CASRFSRGGGDPAARYEQYF
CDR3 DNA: TGTGCAAGTCGCTTCTCGAGGGGCGGAGGGGACCCGGCCGCGAGATACGAGCAGTACTTC

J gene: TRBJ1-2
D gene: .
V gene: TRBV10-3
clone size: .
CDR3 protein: CAISEGGGNYGYTF
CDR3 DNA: TGTGCCATCAGTGAGGGGGGCGGTAACTATGGCTACACCTTC

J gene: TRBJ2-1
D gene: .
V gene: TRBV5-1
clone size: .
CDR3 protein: CASSPGGKGSSYNEQFF
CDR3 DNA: TGCGCCAGCAGCCCTGGCGGGAAGGGGTCCTCCTACAATGAGCAGTTCTTC

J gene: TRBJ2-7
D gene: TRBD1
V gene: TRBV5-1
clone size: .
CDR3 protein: CASSSGTDLNEQYF
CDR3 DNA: TGCGCCAGCAGCTCAGGGACAGACCTGAACGAGCAGTACTTC

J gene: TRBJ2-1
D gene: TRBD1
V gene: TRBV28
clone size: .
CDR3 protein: CASSLRTGMSEQFF
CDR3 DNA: TGTGCCAGCAGTTTGAGGACAGGAATGAGTGAGCAGTTCTTC

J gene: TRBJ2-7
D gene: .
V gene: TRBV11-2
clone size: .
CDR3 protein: CASSLTGYEQYF
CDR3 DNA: TGTGCCAGCAGCTTAACGGGATACGAGCAGTACTTC

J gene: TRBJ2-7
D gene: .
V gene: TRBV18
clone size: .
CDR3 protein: CASSPGGVEQYF
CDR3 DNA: TGTGCCAGCTCACCAGGAGGCGTCGAGCAGTACTTC

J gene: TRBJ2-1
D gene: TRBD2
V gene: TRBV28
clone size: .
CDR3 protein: CASSFGSGRRAYGRSNEQFF
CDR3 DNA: TGTGCCAGCAGTTTCGGGAGCGGGAGACGAGCATACGGTCGTTCTAATGAGCAGTTCTTC

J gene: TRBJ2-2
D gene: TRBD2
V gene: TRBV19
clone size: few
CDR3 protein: CASSIRLAGASTGELFF
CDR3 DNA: TGTGCCAGTAGTATCCGGCTAGCGGGAGCGTCCACCGGGGAGCTGTTTTTT

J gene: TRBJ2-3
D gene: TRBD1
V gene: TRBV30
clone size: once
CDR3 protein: CAWSGGQGTDTQYF
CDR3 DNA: TGTGCCTGGAGTGGGGGACAGGGAACAGATACGCAGTATTTT

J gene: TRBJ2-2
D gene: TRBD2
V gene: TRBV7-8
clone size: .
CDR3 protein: CASTRLAGYTGELFF
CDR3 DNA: TGTGCCAGCACCAGACTAGCGGGATACACCGGGGAGCTGTTTTTT

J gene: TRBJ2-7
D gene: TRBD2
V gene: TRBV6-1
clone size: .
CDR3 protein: CASRETSGRAYEQYF
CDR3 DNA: TGTGCCAGCAGGGAGACTAGCGGGAGGGCCTACGAGCAGTACTTC